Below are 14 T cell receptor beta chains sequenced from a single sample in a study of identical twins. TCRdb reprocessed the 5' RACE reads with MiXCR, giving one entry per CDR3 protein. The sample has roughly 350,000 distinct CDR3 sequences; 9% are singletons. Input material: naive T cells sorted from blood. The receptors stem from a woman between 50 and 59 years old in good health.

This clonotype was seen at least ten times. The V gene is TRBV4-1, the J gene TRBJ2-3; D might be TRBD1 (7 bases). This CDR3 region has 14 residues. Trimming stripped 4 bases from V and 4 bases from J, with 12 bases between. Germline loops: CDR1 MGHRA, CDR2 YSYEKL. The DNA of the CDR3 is TGCGCCAGCAGCCCGTTCAGGGGGGCAGATACGCAGTATTTT. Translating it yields CASSPFRGADTQYF.

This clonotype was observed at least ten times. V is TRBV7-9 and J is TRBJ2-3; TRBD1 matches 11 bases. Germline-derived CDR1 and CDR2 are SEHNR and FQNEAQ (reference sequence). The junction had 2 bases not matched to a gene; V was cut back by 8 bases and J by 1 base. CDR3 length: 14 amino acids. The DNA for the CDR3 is TGTGCCAGCCAGGGACAGGGGGGCACAGATACGCAGTATTTT. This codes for CASQGQGGTDTQYF.

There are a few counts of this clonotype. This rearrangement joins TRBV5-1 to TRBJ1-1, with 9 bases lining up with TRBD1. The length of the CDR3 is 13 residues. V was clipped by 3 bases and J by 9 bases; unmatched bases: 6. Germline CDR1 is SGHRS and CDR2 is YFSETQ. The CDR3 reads CASSSDRGGQAFF. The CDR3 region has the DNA TGCGCCAGCAGCTCCGACAGGGGGGGGCAAGCTTTCTTT.

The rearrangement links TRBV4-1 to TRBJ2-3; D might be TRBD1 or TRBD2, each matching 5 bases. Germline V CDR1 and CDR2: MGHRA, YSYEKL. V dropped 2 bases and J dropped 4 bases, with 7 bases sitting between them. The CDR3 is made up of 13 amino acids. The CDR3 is CASSQWGSDTQYF. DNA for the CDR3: TGCGCCAGCAGCCAATGGGGGTCAGATACGCAGTATTTT.

The CDR3 sequence is CAISESGAVYNEQFF. The CDR3 DNA reads as TGTGCCATCAGTGAGTCAGGAGCGGTCTACAATGAGCAGTTCTTC. This sequence joins TRBV10-3 and TRBJ2-1; possibly TRBD2 for D (5 bases). Germline values: CDR1 ENHRY, CDR2 SYGVKD. The CDR3 runs 15 residues. Trimming took 0 bases from V and 3 from J, leaving 9 bases between them.

The CDR3 bases are TGTGCCAGCAGGCCAACGTCAGGGGTGAGAGGCTACACCTTC. Its protein is CASRPTSGVRGYTF. This chain links TRBV12-3 or TRBV12-4 with TRBJ1-2, with D tentatively TRBD1 (6 bases). Trimming cost V 6 bases and J 8 bases, with 19 bases left between them. The CDR3 runs to 14 residues.

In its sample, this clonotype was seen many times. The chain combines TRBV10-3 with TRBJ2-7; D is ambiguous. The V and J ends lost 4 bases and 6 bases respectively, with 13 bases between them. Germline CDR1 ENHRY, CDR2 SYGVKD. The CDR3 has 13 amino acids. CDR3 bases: TGTGCCATCAGTGGCTGGGCAGGAGCCGAGCAGTACGTC. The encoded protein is CAISGWAGAEQYV.

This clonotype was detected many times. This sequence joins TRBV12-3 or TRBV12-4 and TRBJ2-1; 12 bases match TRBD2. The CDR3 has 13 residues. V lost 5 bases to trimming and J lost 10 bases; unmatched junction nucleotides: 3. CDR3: CASSPSGRGEQFF. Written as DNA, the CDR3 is TGTGCCAGCAGTCCTAGCGGGAGGGGGGAGCAGTTCTTC.

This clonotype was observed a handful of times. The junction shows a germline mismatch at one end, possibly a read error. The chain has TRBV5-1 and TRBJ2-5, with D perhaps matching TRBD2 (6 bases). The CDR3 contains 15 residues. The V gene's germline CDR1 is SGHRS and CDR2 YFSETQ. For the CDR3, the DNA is TGCGCCAGCAGCTTGGCGGCGGGGTCCCAAGAGACCCAGCACTTC. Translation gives CASSLAAGSQETQHF.

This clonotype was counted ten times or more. The CDR3 region has the DNA TGCGCCAGCAGCCCCTTGGGACCTATATTGGTCTACGAGCAGTACTTC. It is translated as CASSPLGPILVYEQYF. The chain employs TRBV4-1 and TRBJ2-7; D may be TRBD1 or TRBD2 (5 bases each). Germline lookup yields CDR1 MGHRA and CDR2 YSYEKL. V lost 4 bases and J lost 3, with 19 bases in between. The CDR3 is 16 amino acids.

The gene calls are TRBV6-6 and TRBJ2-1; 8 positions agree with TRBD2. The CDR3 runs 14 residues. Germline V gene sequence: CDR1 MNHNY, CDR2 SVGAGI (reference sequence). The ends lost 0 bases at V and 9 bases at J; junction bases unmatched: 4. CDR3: CASSYSSGRGEQFF. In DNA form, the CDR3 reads TGTGCCAGCAGTTACTCGAGCGGGAGAGGTGAGCAGTTCTTC.

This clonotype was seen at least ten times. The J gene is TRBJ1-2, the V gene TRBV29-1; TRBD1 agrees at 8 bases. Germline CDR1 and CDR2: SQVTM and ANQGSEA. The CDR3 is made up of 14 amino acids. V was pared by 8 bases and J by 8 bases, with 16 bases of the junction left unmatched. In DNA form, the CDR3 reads TGCAGCCTCGGACAGGGCCTTTTAGAGGAGGGCTACACCTTC. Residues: CSLGQGLLEEGYTF.

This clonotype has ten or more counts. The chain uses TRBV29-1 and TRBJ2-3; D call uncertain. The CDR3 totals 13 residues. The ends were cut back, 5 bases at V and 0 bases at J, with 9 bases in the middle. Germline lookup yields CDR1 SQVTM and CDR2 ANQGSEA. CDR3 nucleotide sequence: TGCAGCGTTCTCAGGAGTAGCACAGATACGCAGTATTTT. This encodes CSVLRSSTDTQYF.

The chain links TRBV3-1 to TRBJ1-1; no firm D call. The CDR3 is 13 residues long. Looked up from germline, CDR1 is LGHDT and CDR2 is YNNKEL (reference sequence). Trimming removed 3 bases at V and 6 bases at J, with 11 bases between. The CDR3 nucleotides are TGTGCCAGCAGCCAGGTGATGGCGTCTGAAGCTTTCTTT. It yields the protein CASSQVMASEAFF.